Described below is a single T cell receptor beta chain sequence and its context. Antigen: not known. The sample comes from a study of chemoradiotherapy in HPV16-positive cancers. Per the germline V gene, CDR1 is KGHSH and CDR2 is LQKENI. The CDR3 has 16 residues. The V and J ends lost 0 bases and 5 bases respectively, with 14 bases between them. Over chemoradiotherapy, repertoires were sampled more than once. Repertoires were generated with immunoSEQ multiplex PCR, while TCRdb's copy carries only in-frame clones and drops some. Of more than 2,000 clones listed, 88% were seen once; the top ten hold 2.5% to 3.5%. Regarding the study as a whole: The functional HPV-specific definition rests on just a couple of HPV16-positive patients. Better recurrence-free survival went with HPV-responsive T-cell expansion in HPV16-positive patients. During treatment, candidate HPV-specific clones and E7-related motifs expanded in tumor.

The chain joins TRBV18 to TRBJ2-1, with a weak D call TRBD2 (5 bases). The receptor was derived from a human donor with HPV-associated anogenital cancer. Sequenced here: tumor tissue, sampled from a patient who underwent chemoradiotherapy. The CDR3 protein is CASSPPRALGNNEQFF. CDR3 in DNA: TGTGCCAGCTCACCACCGAGGGCACTCGGGAACAATGAGCAGTTCTTC.